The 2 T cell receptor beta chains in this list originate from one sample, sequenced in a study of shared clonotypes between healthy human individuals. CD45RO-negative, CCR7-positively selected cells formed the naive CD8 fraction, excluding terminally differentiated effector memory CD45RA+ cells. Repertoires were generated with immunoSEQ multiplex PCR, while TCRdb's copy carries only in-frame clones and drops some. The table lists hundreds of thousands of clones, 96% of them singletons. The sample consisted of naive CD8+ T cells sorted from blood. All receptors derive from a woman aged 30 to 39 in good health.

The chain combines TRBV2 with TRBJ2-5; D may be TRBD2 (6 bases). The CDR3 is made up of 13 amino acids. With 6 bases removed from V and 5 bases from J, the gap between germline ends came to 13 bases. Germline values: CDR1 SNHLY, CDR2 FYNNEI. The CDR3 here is CASSETRRETQYF. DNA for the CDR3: TGTGCCAGCAGCGAGACTAGGCGGGAGACCCAGTACTTC.

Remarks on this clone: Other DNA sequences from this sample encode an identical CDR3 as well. CDR3 in amino acids: CASSFGTSGYEQYF. The CDR3 DNA follows: TGTGCCAGCAGTTTTGGGACTAGCGGTTACGAGCAGTACTTC. V is TRBV27 and J is TRBJ2-7; the match to TRBD2 covers 11 bases. This CDR3 comprises 14 residues. V gave up 3 bases and J gave up 4 bases; unmatched junction bases: 2. Germline CDR1 and CDR2: MNHEY and SMNVEV (reference sequence).